The present TCR beta chain was sequenced within a study of Ad26.COV2.S vaccination and SARS-CoV-2 variants. Assay: immunoSEQ multiplex PCR; the TCRdb copy retains only in-frame clones and omits some. Seen here are about 350,000 clones, about 88% observed once, and the top ten hold 6.4%. Study conclusions and caveats: Placebo recipients had lower spike-specific TCR breadth than vaccine recipients. Measures of TCR breadth and depth may have fallen short of total T cell responses.

Details on this clone: Its specificity is unknown.

The CDR3 is made up of 19 amino acids. Germline assignment: CDR1 MRHNA and CDR2 SNTAGT. Unmatched junction bases numbered 14, after V lost 4 bases and J lost 2 bases. Regarding treatment: approximately 18 received Ad26.COV2.S at low or high dose, single or two shots; roughly 5 received placebo; per-sample allocation not given. Day 63 after the first vaccine or placebo injection was the time point for sampling. An adult donor aged 18-55 years was enrolled in Boston. Expression of Wuhan-strain SARS-CoV-2 spike came from the Ad26 vector that formed the vaccine. The TCR was taken from a person between 18 and 65 years old who received the Ad26.COV2.S COVID-19 vaccine or a placebo. The sample in question was peripheral blood, obtained in a trial of Ad26.COV2.S vaccine versus placebo. This sequence joins TRBV6-4 and TRBJ1-5, with 10 bases identical to TRBD1. The CDR3 region has the DNA TGTGCCAGCAGTGGTTCCCGACAGGGGGCAGGAATTGGCAATCAGCCCCAGCATTTT. It is translated as CASSGSRQGAGIGNQPQHF.